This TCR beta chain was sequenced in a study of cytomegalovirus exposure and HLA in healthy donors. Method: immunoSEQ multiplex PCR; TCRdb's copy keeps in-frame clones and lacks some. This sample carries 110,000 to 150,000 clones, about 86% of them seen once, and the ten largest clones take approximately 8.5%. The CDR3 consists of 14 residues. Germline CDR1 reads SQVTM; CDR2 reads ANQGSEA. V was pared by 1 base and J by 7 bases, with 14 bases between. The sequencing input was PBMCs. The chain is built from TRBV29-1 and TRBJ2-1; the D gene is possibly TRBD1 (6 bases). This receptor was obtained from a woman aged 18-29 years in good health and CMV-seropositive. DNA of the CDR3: TGCAGCGTTGAAGTCGTGGCTAGGGGGAATGAGCAGTTCTTC. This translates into CSVEVVARGNEQFF.